A single sample gave rise to the 31 T cell receptor beta chains below, sequenced in a study of memory CD4+ T cells and cytomegalovirus serostatus. Single viable CD3+CD4+CD8-CD45RO+ cells were sorted as the memory CD4+ T cells. The protocol was immunoSEQ multiplex PCR, while the TCRdb copy is restricted to in-frame clones and leaves out a portion. The table records over 60,000 clones, about 74% of them present only once. Sample: memory CD4+ T cells from blood. The receptors here all came from an adult in good health and CMV-seronegative.

This chain joins TRBV13 and TRBJ2-5; a weak D match, TRBD2 (7 bases). From germline, CDR1 is PRHDT and CDR2 FYEKMQ (reference sequence). Trimming pared 0 bases from V and 4 bases from J, leaving 15 bases between. This CDR3 is built from 16 residues. CDR3 protein: CASSLGRQGRGETQYF. DNA for the CDR3: TGTGCCAGCAGCTTAGGCAGGCAGGGGAGGGGAGAGACCCAGTACTTC. Based on the CDR3 plus reference TRBV13 and TRBJ2-5, the full variable domain is AAGVIQSPRHLIKEKRETATLKCYPIPRHDTVYWYQQGPGQDPQFLISFYEKMQSDKGSIPDRFSAQQFSDYHSELNMSSLELGDSALYFCASSLGRQGRGETQYFGPGTRLLVL.

Only one count was recorded for this clone. The chain joins TRBV7-2 to TRBJ2-3; 10 bases align to TRBD1. The CDR3 loop spans 17 amino acids. CDR1 is SGHTA and CDR2 is FQGNSA in the germline V gene. V trimming: 3 bases; J trimming: 2 bases; junction bases outside the gene matches: 8. CDR3 nucleotides: TGTGCCAGCAGCTTTTCGGGACAGGGGACAATCACAGATACGCAGTATTTT. Residues: CASSFSGQGTITDTQYF. Combining the CDR3 with reference TRBV7-2 and TRBJ2-3 gives the whole variable domain GAGVSQSPSNKVTEKGKDVELRCDPISGHTALYWYRQSLGQGLEFLIYFQGNSAPDKSGLPSDRFSAERTGGSVSTLTIQRTQQEDSAVYLCASSFSGQGTITDTQYFGPGTRLTVL.

About this clone itself: At the DNA level, this CDR3 is encoded by other sequences in the same sample as well. The rearrangement uses TRBV11-2 and TRBJ1-1; the D is unclear. The CDR3 has 13 residues. Germline V gene sequence: CDR1 SGHAT, CDR2 FQNNGV. V was cut by 5 bases and J by 1 base, with 8 bases left in between. The CDR3 spells CASSPPGNTEAFF. The CDR3 DNA follows: TGTGCCAGCAGCCCCCCGGGGAACACTGAAGCTTTCTTT.

The chain links TRBV30 to TRBJ1-2; no reliable D call. Trimming stripped 1 base from V and 2 bases from J, with 5 bases between. The germline gives CDR1 GTSNPN, CDR2 SVGIG (reference sequence). The CDR3 length is 12 residues. CDR3 DNA: TGTGCCTGGAGTGCAAGGAACTATGGCTACACCTTC. Its protein product is CAWSARNYGYTF.

This clone was counted only a few times. The rearrangement uses TRBV11-2 and TRBJ1-1; the D gene is possibly TRBD1 (6 bases). Germline CDR1 SGHAT, CDR2 FQNNGV. The germline V and J ends were trimmed by 1 base and 12 bases, with 15 bases remaining between them. This CDR3 contains 13 residues. The CDR3 spells CASSLAEQGSTFF. In DNA, the CDR3 is TGTGCCAGCAGCTTAGCTGAACAGGGTTCGACTTTCTTT.

This sequence joins TRBV4-2 and TRBJ2-7, with 10 bases matching TRBD2. V was pared by 2 bases and J by 4 bases, with 11 bases of the junction left unmatched. The CDR3 is made up of 17 amino acids. CDR1 LGHNA and CDR2 YNFKEQ come from the germline V gene. The CDR3 spells CASSQTPSGRKEYEQYF. For the CDR3, the DNA is TGTGCCAGCAGCCAAACCCCTAGCGGGAGAAAAGAGTACGAGCAGTACTTC.

CDR3 loop: CASSLGGRIYEQYF. The CDR3 bases are TGTGCCAGCAGCTTAGGAGGCCGGATCTACGAGCAGTACTTC. The chain combines TRBV7-2 with TRBJ2-7; D is undetermined. The CDR3 runs 14 residues. Looked up from germline, CDR1 is SGHTA and CDR2 is FQGNSA. Trimming removed 1 base at V and 3 bases at J, with 10 bases between. Together with reference TRBV7-2 and TRBJ2-7, the CDR3 gives the full variable domain: GAGVSQSPSNKVTEKGKDVELRCDPISGHTALYWYRQSLGQGLEFLIYFQGNSAPDKSGLPSDRFSAERTGGSVSTLTIQRTQQEDSAVYLCASSLGGRIYEQYFGPGTRLTVT.

The chain carries TRBV19 and TRBJ1-2; 10 bases are a match to TRBD1. The CDR3 covers 15 residues. The ends lost 5 bases at V and 7 bases at J; junction bases unmatched: 10. The V gene's germline CDR1 is LNHDA and CDR2 SQIVND (reference sequence). The CDR3 protein is CASSPQTGGIAGYTF. The CDR3 DNA sequence: TGTGCCAGTAGTCCACAGACAGGGGGCATCGCTGGCTACACCTTC.

CDR3 nucleotides: TGTGCCAGCGCCACGGGGTTTAGGGAAAAACTGTTTTTT. Translating gives CASATGFREKLFF. The chain joins TRBV11-2 to TRBJ1-4; no definite D call. The germline V gene has CDR1 SGHAT and CDR2 FQNNGV. The CDR3 has 13 residues. The V end was cut by 8 bases, the J end by 8 bases, with 15 bases between.

V is TRBV6-1 and J is TRBJ1-2; weak D call: TRBD1 (5 bases). With 0 bases removed from V and 3 bases from J, the gap between germline ends came to 5 bases. CDR3 length equals 13 residues. Germline V lookup: CDR1 MNHNS, CDR2 SASEGT. In nucleotides, the CDR3 is TGTGCCAGCAGTGAAGCGACAGACTATGGCTACACCTTC. Encoded protein: CASSEATDYGYTF.

The CDR3 nucleotides are TGTGCCAGCAGTCGGACCGGACAGGCCGGTCAGCCCCAGCATTTT. Its protein is CASSRTGQAGQPQHF. The chain carries TRBV27 and TRBJ1-5; 7 bases agree with TRBD1. CDR1 is MNHEY, CDR2 SMNVEV, per germline (reference sequence). The V segment lost 5 bases and the J segment 6 bases; nucleotides outside the gene matches: 10. The CDR3 has 15 amino acids.

V usage is TRBV29-1 and J usage is TRBJ2-5, with TRBD2 identical over 7 bases. The J segment lost 5 bases and the V segment lost 2 bases, leaving 8 bases of the junction unmatched. The CDR3 extends over 14 amino acids. The germline CDR1 and CDR2 sequences are SQVTM and ANQGSEA. CDR3 coding DNA: TGCAGCGTTGAAAGGGCTAGCGGCTTGGAGACCCAGTACTTC. It yields the protein CSVERASGLETQYF.

This sequence joins TRBV4-1 and TRBJ2-1; D perhaps matches TRBD1 (5 bases). The germline CDR1 and CDR2 sequences are MGHRA and YSYEKL. V was shortened by 5 bases and J by 4 bases, with 6 bases between the two germline ends. The CDR3 spans 12 residues. The CDR3 is CASSSGYNEQFF. The CDR3 DNA sequence: TGCGCCAGCAGCTCAGGGTACAATGAGCAGTTCTTC.

This rearrangement joins TRBV6-5 to TRBJ1-2, with D possibly TRBD1 on 5 matching bases. This CDR3 is built from 16 residues. The germline CDR1 and CDR2 sequences are MNHEY and SVGAGI. V lost 2 bases and J 8 bases, leaving 21 bases between the germline ends. The CDR3 reads CASSYGHGGGVGGYTF. The CDR3 DNA is TGTGCCAGCAGTTACGGGCACGGTGGAGGGGTGGGGGGCTACACCTTC.

J is TRBJ1-3 and V is TRBV5-6; D is undetermined. Trimming shortened V by 4 bases and J by 0 bases, and 5 bases separated the two germline ends. The CDR3 spans 13 residues. CDR1 and CDR2 from the germline V gene are SGHDT and YYEEEE. The chain's CDR3 is CASSISSGNTIYF. For the CDR3, the DNA is TGTGCCAGCAGCATTAGCTCTGGAAACACCATATATTTT. Based on the CDR3 plus reference TRBV5-6 and TRBJ1-3, the full variable domain is DAGVTQSPTHLIKTRGQQVTLRCSPKSGHDTVSWYQQALGQGPQFIFQYYEEEERQRGNFPDRFSGHQFPNYSSELNVNALLLGDSALYLCASSISSGNTIYFGEGSWLTVV.

The chain joins TRBV21-1 to TRBJ2-3; the D segment call TRBD1 is taken from the table without a DNA check. TRBV21-1 is a documented pseudogene. The CDR3 consists of 15 residues. CDR3 coding DNA: TGTGCCAGCAGCAAGATCACAGGACACACAGATACGCAGTATTTT. This encodes CASSKITGHTDTQYF.

This chain connects TRBV5-1 to TRBJ1-2, with a possible D match to TRBD1 (5 bases). V was pared by 4 bases and J by 2 bases, with 18 bases between. Germline values: CDR1 SGHRS, CDR2 YFSETQ. The CDR3 loop spans 16 amino acids. CDR3 sequence reads: CASSGGDLDRNYGYTF. The CDR3, as DNA: TGCGCCAGCAGCGGGGGGGATCTTGACAGAAACTATGGCTACACCTTC.

This chain connects TRBV4-1 to TRBJ2-3, with D tentatively TRBD1 or TRBD2 (6 bases each). The V gene's germline CDR1 is MGHRA and CDR2 YSYEKL. This CDR3 is 18 amino acids long. Deletions cut 0 bases from V and 2 bases from J, with 18 bases between. The CDR3 reads CASSQEGASGLNTDTQYF. The CDR3 nucleotides read TGCGCCAGCAGCCAAGAGGGGGCCAGCGGGCTTAACACAGATACGCAGTATTTT.

This clone has more than one count but fewer than ten. This chain links TRBV7-9 with TRBJ2-2; TRBD1 agrees at 9 bases. Germline V gene lookup returns CDR1 SEHNR and CDR2 FQNEAQ (reference sequence). The V and J ends lost 3 bases and 6 bases, in that order; junction bases with no gene match: 14. The CDR3 consists of 18 residues. CDR3 sequence reads: CASSFPQGAALDAGELFF. The CDR3 DNA is TGTGCCAGCAGCTTTCCACAGGGGGCGGCCTTGGACGCCGGGGAGCTGTTTTTT.

This chain joins TRBV5-1 and TRBJ2-1; 7 bases fit TRBD1. The germline V gene has CDR1 SGHRS and CDR2 YFSETQ. The CDR3 extends over 14 amino acids. J was trimmed by 5 bases and V by 7 bases; bases with no gene match: 9. In DNA form, the CDR3 reads TGCGCCAGCGCGACAGGGACCCTGAACAATGAGCAGTTCTTC. Protein product: CASATGTLNNEQFF.

This chain uses TRBV9 with TRBJ1-4; TRBD1 matches at 8 bases. Germline trimming cut 2 bases from V and 5 bases from J; bases unmatched to any gene: 5. CDR1 is SGDLS, CDR2 YYNGEE, per germline. The CDR3 totals 15 residues. DNA of the CDR3: TGTGCCAGCAGCGTGAATACAGGGGGAAATGAAAAACTGTTTTTT. Translating it yields CASSVNTGGNEKLFF.

This chain links TRBV5-1 with TRBJ2-5; D perhaps matches TRBD1 (6 bases). Germline lookup yields CDR1 SGHRS and CDR2 YFSETQ. The CDR3 contains 12 residues. V dropped 7 bases and J dropped 5 bases, with 12 bases sitting between them. This CDR3 reads CASGETGETQYF. The CDR3 DNA reads as TGCGCCAGCGGCGAAACAGGGGAGACCCAGTACTTC.

The chain links TRBV9 to TRBJ1-2; 7 bases map to TRBD1. Germline CDR1 is SGDLS and CDR2 is YYNGEE. V trimming: 3 bases; J trimming: 3 bases; junction bases outside the gene matches: 8. The CDR3 spans 15 residues. CDR3 protein: CASSDDRVGDYGYTF. As DNA, the CDR3 is TGTGCCAGCAGCGACGACAGGGTCGGGGACTATGGCTACACCTTC. Full variable domain (rest looked up from reference TRBV9 and TRBJ1-2): DSGVTQTPKHLITATGQRVTLRCSPRSGDLSVYWYQQSLDQGLQFLIQYYNGEERAKGNILERFSAQQFPDLHSELNLSSLELGDSALYFCASSDDRVGDYGYTFGSGTRLTVV.

The rearrangement links TRBV19 to TRBJ2-7; 10 bases are a match to TRBD1. Germline loops: CDR1 LNHDA, CDR2 SQIVND (reference sequence). The CDR3 length is 14 residues. The trim removed 3 bases at V and 7 bases at J, leaving 6 bases unmatched. CDR3 nucleotide sequence: TGTGCCAGTAGTATCCACCGGGACAGGGGTGAGCAGTACTTC. Its translation: CASSIHRDRGEQYF.

The rearrangement uses TRBV6-6 and TRBJ1-4; the match to TRBD1 covers 7 bases. The CDR3 has 14 amino acids. Germline values: CDR1 MNHNY, CDR2 SVGAGI (reference sequence). Trimming took 5 bases from V and 4 from J; bases not matched to a gene: 4. The CDR3 DNA reads TGTGCCAGCAGTGACAGGGAAGATAATGAAAAACTGTTTTTT. Protein: CASSDREDNEKLFF.

The chain uses TRBV6-6 and TRBJ1-4, with D perhaps matching TRBD1 (6 bases). V lost 8 bases and J 3 bases, leaving 10 bases between the germline ends. The CDR3 runs to 13 residues. The germline V gene has CDR1 MNHNY and CDR2 SVGAGI (reference sequence). CDR3 bases: TGTGCCAGCCTCGGGGGCTCTAATGAAAAACTGTTTTTT. As protein: CASLGGSNEKLFF.

This clone was seen only once. This chain joins TRBV29-1 and TRBJ2-3, with a weak D call TRBD2 (6 bases). This CDR3 contains 13 residues. Trimming pared 5 bases from V and 1 base from J, leaving 10 bases between. Germline V lookup: CDR1 SQVTM, CDR2 ANQGSEA. CDR3 sequence: CSVHGRGTDTQYF. The DNA of the CDR3 is TGCAGCGTTCACGGGAGAGGCACAGATACGCAGTATTTT.

The DNA for the CDR3 is TGCGCCAGCAGCTTGGATGCTAGCGGGGGTTGGGAGACCCAGTACTTC. Protein sequence: CASSLDASGGWETQYF. The chain is built from TRBV5-1 and TRBJ2-5, with 10 positions matching TRBD2. The J segment lost 5 bases and the V segment lost 0 bases, leaving 7 bases of the junction unmatched. Germline values: CDR1 SGHRS, CDR2 YFSETQ. CDR3 size: 16 residues.

The rearrangement links TRBV6-5 to TRBJ2-1; unclear D gene. This CDR3 is built from 12 residues. Between the trimmed V and J ends, which lost 0 bases and 5 bases, there was a span of 2 bases. Germline V CDR1 and CDR2: MNHEY, SVGAGI. The CDR3 is CASSYSDNEQFF. CDR3 nucleotides: TGTGCCAGCAGTTACTCAGACAATGAGCAGTTCTTC.

The rearrangement links TRBV15 to TRBJ2-1; TRBD2 matches 9 bases. J gave up 2 bases and V 1 base, and 0 bases lay outside the gene matches. This CDR3 comprises 15 residues. The germline V gene encodes CDR1 LNHNV and CDR2 YYDKDF (reference sequence). CDR3 loop: CATSRASGTYNEQFF. The CDR3 region has the DNA TGTGCCACCAGCAGAGCTAGCGGGACCTACAATGAGCAGTTCTTC.

The chain links TRBV4-3 to TRBJ2-7, with D perhaps TRBD1 (6 bases). The germline V gene has CDR1 LGHNA and CDR2 YSLEER. This CDR3 region has 15 residues. V was cut by 3 bases and J by 0 bases, with 12 bases left in between. Written as DNA, the CDR3 is TGCGCCAGCAGCCAGCTCCCAGGGGACTCCTACGAGCAGTACTTC. Residues: CASSQLPGDSYEQYF.